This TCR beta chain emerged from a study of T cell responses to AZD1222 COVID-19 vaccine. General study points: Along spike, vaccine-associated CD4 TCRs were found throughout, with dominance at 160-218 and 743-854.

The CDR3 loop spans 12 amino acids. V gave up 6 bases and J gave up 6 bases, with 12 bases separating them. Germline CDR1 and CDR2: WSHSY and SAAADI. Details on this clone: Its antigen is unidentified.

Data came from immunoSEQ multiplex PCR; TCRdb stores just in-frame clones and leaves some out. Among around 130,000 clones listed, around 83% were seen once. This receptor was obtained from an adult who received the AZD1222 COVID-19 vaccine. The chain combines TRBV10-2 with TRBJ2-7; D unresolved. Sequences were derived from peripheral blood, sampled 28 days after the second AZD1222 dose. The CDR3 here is CASSLLAIEQYF. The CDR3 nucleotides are TGCGCCAGCAGCCTCCTGGCCATCGAGCAGTACTTC.